Following are 31 T cell receptor beta chains from one sample sequenced in a study of T-cell memory formation after mild COVID-19. TCRdb independently ran MiXCR on the 5' RACE reads; one entry per CDR3 protein. Here the sample spans about 210,000 distinct CDR3 sequences, around 30% being singletons. The sequenced material came from PBMCs or a T cell subset sorted from them (not recorded which). The source is an adult woman who had mild COVID-19 (a few samples of this study predate the infection). Cell type and time point are not known.

The chain has TRBV29-1 and TRBJ1-1; 7 bases map to TRBD1. Germline V CDR1 and CDR2: SQVTM, ANQGSEA. V gave up 4 bases and J gave up 5 bases; unmatched junction bases: 7. The CDR3 runs 13 residues. In nucleotides, the CDR3 is TGCAGCGTTGTGGGTACAGGGGTAACTGAAGCTTTCTTT. This codes for CSVVGTGVTEAFF.

This sequence joins TRBV15 and TRBJ1-1; 9 nucleotides agree with TRBD1. Germline CDR1 is LNHNV and CDR2 is YYDKDF (reference sequence). This CDR3 has 15 residues. V lost 3 bases and J lost 6; bases outside the gene matches: 8. The CDR3 DNA reads as TGTGCCACCAGCAGGGACTCCGGGACAGGGTCTGAAGCTTTCTTT. It translates to CATSRDSGTGSEAFF.

The chain recombines TRBV20-1 with TRBJ2-3; either TRBD1 or TRBD2 may supply D (5 bases each). The CDR3 spans 14 residues. Germline-derived CDR1 and CDR2 are DFQATT and SNEGSKA (reference sequence). Trimming shortened V by 3 bases and J by 2 bases, and 12 bases separated the two germline ends. This CDR3 is CSARSGPLTDTQYF. Here the CDR3 DNA reads TGCAGTGCTAGGTCGGGACCTCTCACAGATACGCAGTATTTT.

The sample holds a few counts of this clonotype. V is TRBV14 and J is TRBJ1-1, with a tentative D call TRBD1 (6 bases). Trimming stripped 4 bases from V and 8 bases from J, with 17 bases between. Germline CDR1 SGHDN, CDR2 FVKESK. The CDR3 runs to 14 residues. CDR3 nucleotide sequence: TGTGCCAGCAGCCCCGTCGGGGGGCGAGGAGAAGCTTTCTTT. Translating gives CASSPVGGRGEAFF.

This clonotype has more than one count but fewer than ten. This chain uses TRBV29-1 with TRBJ1-2; D unresolved. The CDR3 is 15 residues long. Trimming took off 2 bases at V and 4 bases at J, with 17 bases between the two ends. In germline, CDR1 is SQVTM, CDR2 ANQGSEA. CDR3 protein: CSVESGVGLSYGYTF. Here the CDR3 DNA reads TGCAGCGTTGAAAGTGGCGTGGGCTTAAGCTATGGCTACACCTTC.

This clonotype was counted once. The chain has TRBV7-3 and TRBJ2-1, with 7 nucleotides matching TRBD2. CDR1 and CDR2 (germline): SGHTA, FQGTGA. V lost 5 bases, J lost 0 bases, and 7 bases stayed unmatched. The CDR3 spans 16 residues. The CDR3 DNA follows: TGTGCCAGCAGCATACTAGCGCGAAGCTCCTACAATGAGCAGTTCTTC. It codes for CASSILARSSYNEQFF.

This clonotype was picked up a small number of times. The gene calls are TRBV19 and TRBJ2-5; D is perhaps TRBD2 (6 bases). V lost 3 bases, J lost 2 bases, and 13 bases lay in between. The CDR3 has 15 residues. CDR1 and CDR2 from the germline V gene are LNHDA and SQIVND (reference sequence). CDR3 protein: CASSIGGAMQETQYF. The CDR3 DNA reads TGTGCCAGTAGTATCGGCGGGGCCATGCAAGAGACCCAGTACTTC.

In this sample, this clonotype turned up a few times. The chain combines TRBV12-5 with TRBJ2-2; no reliable D call. The V gene lost 3 bases and the J gene lost 1 base, with 3 bases spanning the gap. Germline CDR1 and CDR2: LGHNT and FRNRAP. The CDR3 has 13 amino acids. For the CDR3, the DNA is TGTGCTAGTGGTTTCGGGAACACCGGGGAGCTGTTTTTT. It encodes CASGFGNTGELFF. Looking up the rest from reference TRBV12-5 and TRBJ2-2 gives the full variable domain: DARVTQTPRHKVTEMGQEVTMRCQPILGHNTVFWYRQTMMQGLELLAYFRNRAPLDDSGMPKDRFSAEMPDATLATLKIQPSEPRDSAVYFCASGFGNTGELFFGEGSRLTVL.

There are a few counts of this clonotype. The V gene is TRBV29-1, the J gene TRBJ2-7; 10 bases are shared with TRBD2. The CDR3 sequence is 13 residues long. Trimming at V came to 3 bases and at J to 3 bases, leaving 2 bases not matched to a gene. Germline CDR1 is SQVTM and CDR2 is ANQGSEA. The CDR3 region is CSVEGLANYEQYF. The CDR3 DNA is TGCAGCGTTGAGGGACTAGCGAACTACGAGCAGTACTTC.

The CDR3 protein is CASSQDAASLYNEQFF. As DNA, the CDR3 is TGTGCCAGCAGCCAAGACGCGGCTAGCCTATACAATGAGCAGTTCTTC. J is TRBJ2-1 and V is TRBV3-1; D may be TRBD2 (5 bases). The CDR3 spans 16 residues. Germline V lookup: CDR1 LGHDT, CDR2 YNNKEL (reference sequence). With 0 bases removed from V and 4 bases from J, the gap between germline ends came to 13 bases.

DNA for the CDR3: TGTGCCAGCAGCTTAATCCTAGCGGGAGGGGTCTCCTACAATGAGCAGTTCTTC. Protein: CASSLILAGGVSYNEQFF. The chain uses TRBV5-6 and TRBJ2-1; 12 bases are a match to TRBD2. Trimming cost V 2 bases and J 0 bases; bases outside gene matches: 6. CDR1 is SGHDT, CDR2 YYEEEE, per germline. The CDR3 spans 18 residues.

This clonotype was seen a few times. The V gene is TRBV24-1, the J gene TRBJ2-1, with 11 bases aligning to TRBD2. V lost 9 bases and J lost 4; bases outside the gene matches: 1. This CDR3 is 13 amino acids long. Germline V gene data show CDR1 as KGHDR and CDR2 as SFDVKD. The CDR3 spells CATGTSGYNEQFF. CDR3 bases: TGTGCCACCGGGACTAGCGGTTACAATGAGCAGTTCTTC.

This clonotype appeared a few times. The J gene is TRBJ2-6, the V gene TRBV5-6; D remains ambiguous. Trimming cost V 1 base and J 0 bases, with 8 bases left between them. This CDR3 spans 16 amino acids. Germline V CDR1 and CDR2: SGHDT, YYEEEE. The CDR3 DNA follows: TGTGCCAGCAGCTTGAATCAGAACTCTGGGGCCAACGTCCTGACTTTC. It specifies CASSLNQNSGANVLTF.

The chain joins TRBV6-2 or TRBV6-3 to TRBJ2-7; 10 bases are a match to TRBD2. The V gene end was trimmed by 0 bases and the J gene end by 6 bases; junction bases not matched to a gene: 17. Germline V gene sequence: CDR1 MNHEY, CDR2 SVGEGT. This CDR3 is 19 amino acids long. CDR3 sequence reads: CASSYSKGLAGAEAVEQYF. The CDR3 coding sequence is TGTGCCAGCAGTTACTCGAAGGGGCTAGCGGGAGCCGAAGCCGTCGAGCAGTACTTC.

The chain has TRBV6-5 and TRBJ2-2; 7 bases map to TRBD2. V was pared by 6 bases and J by 0 bases, with 7 bases of the junction left unmatched. Per the germline V gene, CDR1 is MNHEY and CDR2 is SVGAGI. The CDR3 consists of 16 residues. This CDR3 reads CASSSPAGPNTGELFF. The DNA for the CDR3 is TGTGCCAGCAGCTCTCCAGCGGGGCCGAACACCGGGGAGCTGTTTTTT.

The chain employs TRBV6-5 and TRBJ2-7, with TRBD1 identical over 9 bases. Germline V gives CDR1 MNHEY, CDR2 SVGAGI. Germline trimming cut 2 bases from V and 3 bases from J; bases unmatched to any gene: 5. This CDR3 comprises 15 residues. This CDR3 reads CASSYAGQGNYEQYF. CDR3 nucleotide sequence: TGTGCCAGCAGTTACGCGGGACAGGGAAACTACGAGCAGTACTTC.

This clonotype was seen more than once but under ten times. This chain connects TRBV29-1 to TRBJ1-1; 9 nucleotides line up with TRBD1. V shed 1 base and J 3 bases; nucleotides not matched to a gene: 9. Germline-derived CDR1 and CDR2 are SQVTM and ANQGSEA. This CDR3 region has 16 residues. DNA for the CDR3: TGCAGCGTTGAAGTTTGGGGGACAGGGCCTTACACTGAAGCTTTCTTT. Its translation is CSVEVWGTGPYTEAFF.

The chain carries TRBV15 and TRBJ1-1; D is undetermined. Trimming removed 1 base at V and 0 bases at J, with 9 bases between. The CDR3 spans 15 residues. The germline V gene has CDR1 LNHNV and CDR2 YYDKDF (reference sequence). The DNA of the CDR3 is TGTGCCACCAGCAGAGGGTTCCAGGTGAACACTGAAGCTTTCTTT. The encoded protein is CATSRGFQVNTEAFF.

J is TRBJ2-3 and V is TRBV5-5; TRBD2 aligns across 10 bases. The ends lost 4 bases at V and 4 bases at J; junction bases unmatched: 24. CDR3 length: 21 amino acids. Germline CDR1 is SGHKS and CDR2 is YYEKEE (reference sequence). The CDR3 loop is CASSRGLWIAGGKGGADTQYF. DNA of the CDR3: TGTGCCAGCAGCCGAGGATTGTGGATAGCGGGGGGCAAAGGGGGTGCAGATACGCAGTATTTT.

Only a few counts were recorded for this clonotype. This chain uses TRBV7-6 with TRBJ2-1, with D possibly being TRBD1 (6 bases). Trimming stripped 5 bases from V and 4 bases from J, with 12 bases between. The CDR3 totals 14 residues. Germline assignment: CDR1 SGHVS and CDR2 FNYEAQ. The CDR3 is CASSPRGVYNEQFF. For the CDR3, the DNA is TGTGCCAGCAGCCCCAGGGGCGTATACAATGAGCAGTTCTTC.

Many counts were recorded for this clonotype. The chain recombines TRBV6-4 with TRBJ2-2; D uncertain. CDR1 and CDR2 from the germline V gene are MRHNA and SNTAGT. V gave up 2 bases and J gave up 3 bases, with 4 bases separating them. The CDR3 has 13 residues. CDR3 protein: CASSDRDTGELFF. DNA of the CDR3: TGTGCCAGCAGTGACAGGGACACCGGGGAGCTGTTTTTT.

This clonotype was counted between two and nine times. This chain links TRBV6-1 with TRBJ1-1, with unresolved D. This CDR3 is built from 14 residues. The germline gives CDR1 MNHNS, CDR2 SASEGT. V lost 2 bases and J 0 bases, leaving 7 bases between the germline ends. In DNA form, the CDR3 reads TGTGCCAGCAGTGAAAGGCAGGTGAACACTGAAGCTTTCTTT. Translated: CASSERQVNTEAFF.

This clonotype was detected many times. CDR3 nucleotides: TGCAGCGTTGAAGCACCCGGGAGCTACGAGCAGTACTTC. Its protein is CSVEAPGSYEQYF. The chain employs TRBV29-1 and TRBJ2-7; TRBD2 might be the D (6 bases). Germline V gene data show CDR1 as SQVTM and CDR2 as ANQGSEA. The ends were cut back, 1 base at V and 3 bases at J, with 10 bases in the middle. This CDR3 contains 13 residues.

This clonotype has a handful of counts. The gene calls are TRBV12-3 or TRBV12-4 and TRBJ2-1; 7 nucleotides match TRBD1. The CDR3 is 14 amino acids. Trimming at V came to 5 bases and at J to 9 bases, leaving 10 bases not matched to a gene. The DNA for the CDR3 is TGTGCCAGCAGTGGGGTCTCCCGACAGGGTGAGCAGTTCTTC. Translating gives CASSGVSRQGEQFF.

This clonotype was seen a handful of times. The chain recombines TRBV20-1 with TRBJ2-1; 9 bases fit TRBD2. Trimming removed 3 bases from V and 4 bases from J; junction bases left unmatched: 10. CDR3 length equals 16 residues. The germline gives CDR1 DFQATT, CDR2 SNEGSKA (reference sequence). CDR3 sequence: CSASPGTSTLYNEQFF. Here the CDR3 DNA reads TGCAGTGCTAGCCCAGGGACTAGCACTCTTTACAATGAGCAGTTCTTC.

The sample holds a few counts of this clonotype. J is TRBJ1-6 and V is TRBV20-1; D might be TRBD1 (6 bases). Germline CDR1 and CDR2: DFQATT and SNEGSKA (reference sequence). CDR3 length: 14 residues. V lost 3 bases to trimming and J lost 8 bases, with 14 bases between them. Here the CDR3 DNA reads TGCAGTGCTAGGGCACCAGGGGACGATTCACCCCTCCACTTT. Amino acid sequence: CSARAPGDDSPLHF.

The chain has TRBV6-6 and TRBJ2-7, with 11 nucleotides matching TRBD2. With 8 bases clipped from V and 6 bases from J, the junction kept 9 bases outside the gene matches. The CDR3 is 14 residues long. Germline V lookup: CDR1 MNHNY, CDR2 SVGAGI (reference sequence). The CDR3 is CASGGLAGGVEQYF. The DNA for the CDR3 is TGTGCCAGCGGCGGCCTAGCGGGAGGCGTCGAGCAGTACTTC.

The rearrangement links TRBV7-9 to TRBJ2-1, with a tentative D call TRBD2 (5 bases). With 3 bases removed from V and 4 bases from J, the gap between germline ends came to 7 bases. The CDR3 loop spans 13 amino acids. The germline V gene has CDR1 SEHNR and CDR2 FQNEAQ (reference sequence). The DNA of the CDR3 is TGTGCCAGCAGCTTCCGGGGTTACAATGAGCAGTTCTTC. It yields the protein CASSFRGYNEQFF.

Only a few counts were recorded for this clonotype. The chain recombines TRBV4-1 with TRBJ2-7; D remains ambiguous. There are 17 residues in the CDR3. Germline CDR1 is MGHRA and CDR2 is YSYEKL. The V and J ends lost 1 base and 0 bases respectively, with 16 bases between them. The CDR3 protein is CASSQALGGVSSYEQYF. CDR3 nucleotides: TGCGCCAGCAGCCAAGCGTTAGGTGGGGTAAGCTCCTACGAGCAGTACTTC.

The chain combines TRBV20-1 with TRBJ1-1, with D possibly being TRBD1 (5 bases). CDR1 is DFQATT and CDR2 is SNEGSKA in the germline V gene (reference sequence). This CDR3 is 12 amino acids long. V was cut by 5 bases and J by 8 bases, with 15 bases left in between. CDR3 sequence (DNA): TGCAGTGCTCTGCGACAGCCTCGAGAAGCTTTCTTT. Translating gives CSALRQPREAFF.

This clonotype was counted a few times. The chain couples TRBV5-1 to TRBJ2-7; no firm D call. There are 14 residues in the CDR3. Deletions cut 3 bases from V and 2 bases from J, with 12 bases between. Germline V CDR1 and CDR2: SGHRS, YFSETQ. CDR3 nucleotides: TGCGCCAGCAGCTCGGCTTTACGCCCCTACGAGCAGTACTTC. As protein: CASSSALRPYEQYF.